These 15 T cell receptor beta chains were all obtained from the same sample, sequenced in a study of T cells in Graves' hyperthyroidism and ophthalmopathy. Authors of the study amplified TCR beta CDR3 regions from RNA transcripts. The HTBI set primed first-round TCR CDR3 RT-PCR. Each CDR3 protein is one row after TCRdb ran MiXCR on the multiplex PCR reads. This sample yields almost 600,000 distinct CDR3 sequences, of which 46% are seen a single time; around 7.7% belongs to the top ten. The material sequenced was peripheral blood or thyroid tissue (not recorded which). The receptors were sampled from a woman aged 18 to 35 with Graves' hyperthyroidism.

The chain uses TRBV7-9 and TRBJ2-4; tentatively, D is TRBD1 (5 bases). Trimming shortened V by 6 bases and J by 1 base, and 10 bases separated the two germline ends. Per the germline V gene, CDR1 is SEHNR and CDR2 is FQNEAQ (reference sequence). The CDR3 sequence is 14 residues long. The CDR3 loop is CASSPQGAKNIQYF. CDR3 coding DNA: TGTGCCAGCAGTCCTCAGGGTGCCAAAAACATTCAGTACTTC.

As regards this clonotype: Its ends do not fully match the called genes, so a read error is possible. This chain joins TRBV4-1 and TRBJ2-1; maybe TRBD2 (6 bases). Germline-derived CDR1 and CDR2 are MGHRA and YSYEKL. The CDR3 length is 15 residues. The CDR3 loop reads CASSQDYTSYNEQLF. In nucleotides, the CDR3 is TGCGCCAGCAGCCAAGATTACACTAGCTACAATGAGCAGCTCTTC.

To note about this clonotype: This clone may be a read error of a much larger clone one base away. Since no conserved phenylalanine or tryptophan closes the CDR3, a read error is the likely cause. This chain links TRBV12-3 or TRBV12-4 with TRBJ2-7; 11 bases match TRBD2. This CDR3 has 17 residues. J lost 1 base, V lost 7 bases, and 12 bases had no gene match. This chain's CDR3 is CASTPLSTSGSSYEQYL. As DNA, the CDR3 is TGTGCCAGCACCCCGCTCTCCACTAGCGGGAGTTCCTACGAGCAGTACCTC.

V is TRBV29-1 and J is TRBJ2-7; 7 nucleotides agree with TRBD1. Per germline, CDR1 SQVTM and CDR2 ANQGSEA. The CDR3 runs 11 residues. The V and J ends lost 8 bases and 9 bases, in that order; junction bases with no gene match: 10. The CDR3 region is CSLLDRTGQYF. The CDR3 nucleotides are TGCAGCCTACTGGACAGGACGGGGCAGTACTTC.

About this clonotype: This may stem from a read error, because a much larger clone lies one nucleotide away. The genes are TRBV5-1 and TRBJ1-2, with 7 positions matching TRBD1. In germline, CDR1 is SGHRS, CDR2 YFSETQ. This CDR3 has 14 amino acids. The CDR3, as DNA: TGTACCAGCAGCACTAGGGACAGCGGCTATGGCTACACCTTC. Residues: CTSSTRDSGYGYTF.

This clonotype has ten or more counts. The rearrangement joins TRBV7-9 to TRBJ2-5; weak D call: TRBD1 (6 bases). This CDR3 contains 15 residues. Per germline, CDR1 SEHNR and CDR2 FQNEAQ (reference sequence). V lost 5 bases and J lost 4, with 17 bases in between. Written as DNA, the CDR3 is TGTGCCAGCAGCCGGCGGAACAGGGCGGGAGAGACCCAGTACTTC. Translation: CASSRRNRAGETQYF.

V gene TRBV15 combines with J gene TRBJ1-4, with TRBD1 matching over 7 bases. V lost 3 bases to trimming and J lost 5 bases; unmatched junction nucleotides: 9. CDR1 LNHNV and CDR2 YYDKDF come from the germline V gene (reference sequence). This CDR3 spans 16 amino acids. In DNA form, the CDR3 reads TGTGCCACCAGCAGGCAACGGGACAGCTACAATGAAAAACTGTTTTTT. As protein: CATSRQRDSYNEKLFF.

The chain carries TRBV29-1 and TRBJ2-7; 9 nucleotides line up with TRBD2. Looked up from germline, CDR1 is SQVTM and CDR2 is ANQGSEA. The V segment lost 1 base and the J segment 3 bases; nucleotides outside the gene matches: 7. The CDR3 has 15 amino acids. The chain's CDR3 is CSVEGLAGPSYEQYF. The CDR3 bases are TGCAGCGTTGAAGGTCTAGCGGGACCGAGCTACGAGCAGTACTTC.

CDR3 sequence reads: CASSSSARAGGEAFF. The CDR3 nucleotides are TGTGCCAGCAGCTCCTCGGCCAGGGCTGGGGGTGAAGCTTTCTTT. V and J are TRBV7-6 and TRBJ1-1, with D possibly TRBD1 on 5 matching bases. V was pared by 4 bases and J by 7 bases, with 19 bases between. CDR1 SGHVS and CDR2 FNYEAQ come from the germline V gene. The CDR3 totals 15 residues.

This clonotype was detected only a few times. The rearrangement joins TRBV15 to TRBJ2-3; 8 positions agree with TRBD1. Trimming took 3 bases from V and 6 from J; bases not matched to a gene: 8. The length of the CDR3 is 15 residues. Germline V gene data show CDR1 as LNHNV and CDR2 as YYDKDF (reference sequence). The CDR3 DNA is TGTGCCACCAGCAGCGGGACAGGTGGTAGCGATACGCAGTATTTT. It yields the protein CATSSGTGGSDTQYF.

Regarding this clonotype: A junction boundary mismatches the germline segment, possibly from a read error. This chain links TRBV5-6 with TRBJ1-3; possible D gene TRBD1, 5 bases. The CDR3 runs to 16 residues. Germline values: CDR1 SGHDT, CDR2 YYEEEE. CDR3 DNA: TGTGCCAGCAGCTTGGCGTCCGACAGTTCTGTAAACACCATATTTTTT. Amino acid sequence: CASSLASDSSVNTIFF.

V and J are TRBV3-1 and TRBJ2-2; weak D call: TRBD2 (5 bases). CDR1 is LGHDT and CDR2 is YNNKEL in the germline V gene (reference sequence). Trimming removed 0 bases at V and 5 bases at J, with 19 bases between. The CDR3 sequence is 18 residues long. The CDR3: CASSQDFLARAGTGELFF. CDR3 coding DNA: TGTGCCAGCAGCCAAGACTTCCTGGCCCGCGCGGGTACCGGGGAGCTGTTTTTT.

This clonotype appeared a single time. The gene calls are TRBV12-3 or TRBV12-4 and TRBJ1-2, with D unresolved. CDR3 size: 11 residues. The V end was cut by 5 bases, the J end by 13 bases, with 14 bases between. In nucleotides, the CDR3 is TGTGCCAGCAGTGCGACTAGCGGGAGCACCTTC. It translates to CASSATSGSTF.

This clonotype was recorded many times. V is TRBV6-6 and J is TRBJ1-2; 7 bases map to TRBD1. CDR3 size: 15 residues. The junction had 5 bases not matched to a gene; V was cut back by 2 bases and J by 2 bases. Germline assignment: CDR1 MNHNY and CDR2 SVGAGI (reference sequence). The CDR3 nucleotides are TGTGCCAGCAGTTACGGGGGACAGAAGAACTATGGCTACACCTTC. Its translation: CASSYGGQKNYGYTF.

This clonotype was counted at least ten times. The V gene is TRBV28, the J gene TRBJ1-2; a possible D gene is TRBD1 (5 bases). V shed 3 bases and J shed 4 bases, with 12 bases lying between them. Germline V CDR1 and CDR2: MDHEN, SYDVKM. The CDR3 sequence is 14 residues long. The CDR3 coding sequence is TGTGCCAGCAGTTTCTCGACAGCGTTCTATGGCTACACCTTC. Protein sequence: CASSFSTAFYGYTF.